Sequencing of this T cell receptor (beta chain) was carried out in a study of T cell responses to AZD1222 COVID-19 vaccine (dated by TCRdb to the early 2020s). For the study in its entirety: A total of 230 to 250 trial participants underwent TCR sequencing, of whom approximately 210 received two doses of AZD1222 and around 26 received two doses of the MenACWY control vaccine. Trial participants were enrolled by age into 18-55, 56-69 and 70-plus year subgroups, with approximately 160, 26 and 62 TCR-sequenced participants respectively.

According to the study, the label for this sample's time point signals: about 28 days (+/-7) after the second vaccine dose. AZD1222 recipients whose second dose came at about 4 weeks and those whose second dose came at about 12 weeks were combined into one group, since spike-specific TCR depth and breadth did not differ between the two schedules. The vaccinee samples were drawn from two UK trials, COV001 and COV002, one of which was a single-blind randomized controlled phase 2/3 trial testing AZD1222 (ChAdOx1 nCoV-19) in healthy adults. For TCRbeta chain sequencing, PBMC samples were collected from trial participants at day 0 and at day 28 after the second dose. As encoded in the germline V gene, CDR1 is LGHNA while CDR2 is YNFKEQ. V lost 2 bases and J lost 2 bases; the stretch between them is 12 bases long. Counted from cysteine to phenylalanine, this CDR3 has 16 amino acids. Just CDR3 DNA is preserved here, 48 bases in frame from base 1.

Here is what the overall study found, with its caveats: In the small 56-69-year group, the increase in depth fell short of significance, most likely because of low power. Participants were mostly white British and included more females than males, and it was suggested by the authors that clonal diversity may have been underestimated. A significant rise in spike-specific TCR breadth and depth was observed after two AZD1222 doses relative to day 0 and relative to MenACWY recipients. Because no day 14 peak-response samples were available, the repertoires could be characterized only after the peak T cell response. CD4 TCRs associated with the vaccine covered the entire spike protein, and the dominant responses were in regions 160-218 and 743-854. Conclusions about previously exposed vaccinees were limited because only six AZD1222 recipients were SARS-CoV-2 seropositive at baseline. Nearly half of unique spike-specific TCRs reportedly recognized epitopes outside regions mutated in the B.1.351 and B.1.1.7 variants.

Of note for this clone: This receptor's antigen is unknown. No base qualities exist here, and no much larger clone lies one base off it.

The CDR3 regions of human TCRbeta chains were subjected to immunosequencing. As for how the authors treated the data: Repertoire TCRs were checked for matches against a reference library of SARS-CoV-2-specific TCRs that had been generated using the MIRA antigen-specificity platform. Breadth was defined as the fraction of unique TCRs that were SARS-CoV-2-associated, and depth was defined as the fraction of total T cells that were SARS-CoV-2-associated. Using the MIRA data, each spike-specific TCR was mapped to the spike region that the TCR reacts to and placed in a CD4 or CD8 class. Log10-transformed breadth and depth values were compared by one-way ANOVA with Sidak's multiple comparisons tests. The immuneACCESS repertoire file appears here via TCRdb, limited to in-frame rearrangements. These files lack a portion of the clones; in checked studies, under half of the deficit traces to unresolved V genes, and the cause of the others is not known. V, J and clone size derive from that table, while D and trimming were established from the DNA sequence. Here the sample has 130,000 or so clones; approximately 90% occur a single time. 3% of the sample goes to the ten largest clones.

The input for sequencing was peripheral blood, taken 28 days after the second AZD1222 dose. The rearranged segments are TRBV4-2 and TRBJ1-4; perhaps TRBD1 is the D gene, with 6 bases matching. This clonotype was sampled from an adult who received the AZD1222 COVID-19 vaccine. The CDR3: CASSQTQGATNEKLFF. Read as DNA, the sequence is TGTGCCAGCAGCCAAACACAGGGCGCCACTAATGAAAAACTGTTTTTT.